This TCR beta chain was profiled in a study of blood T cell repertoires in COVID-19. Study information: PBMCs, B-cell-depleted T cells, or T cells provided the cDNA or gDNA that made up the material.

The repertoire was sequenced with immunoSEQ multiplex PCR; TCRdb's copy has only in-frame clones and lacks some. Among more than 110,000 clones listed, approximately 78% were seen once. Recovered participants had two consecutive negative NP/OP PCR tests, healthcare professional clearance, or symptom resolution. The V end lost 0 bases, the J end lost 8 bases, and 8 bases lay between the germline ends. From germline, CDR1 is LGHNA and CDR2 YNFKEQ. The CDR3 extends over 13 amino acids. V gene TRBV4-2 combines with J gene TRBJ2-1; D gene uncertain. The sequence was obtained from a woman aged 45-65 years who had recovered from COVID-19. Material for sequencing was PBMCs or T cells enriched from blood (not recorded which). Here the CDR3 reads CASSQDLGDEQFF. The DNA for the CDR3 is TGTGCCAGCAGCCAAGATCTAGGAGATGAGCAGTTCTTC.